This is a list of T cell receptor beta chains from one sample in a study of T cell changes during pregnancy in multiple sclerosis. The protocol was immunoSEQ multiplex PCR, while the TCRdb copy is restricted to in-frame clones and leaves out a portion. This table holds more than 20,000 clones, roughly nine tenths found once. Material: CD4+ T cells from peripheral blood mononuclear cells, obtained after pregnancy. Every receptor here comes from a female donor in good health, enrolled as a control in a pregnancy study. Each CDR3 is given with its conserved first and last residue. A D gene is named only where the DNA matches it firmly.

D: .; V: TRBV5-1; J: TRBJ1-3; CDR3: CASSGGSSGNTIYF; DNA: TGCGCCAGCAGCGGGGGGAGCTCTGGAAACACCATATATTTT
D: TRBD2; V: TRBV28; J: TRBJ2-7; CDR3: CASSFASGKSYEQYF; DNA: TGTGCCAGCAGTTTCGCTAGCGGGAAGTCCTACGAGCAGTACTTC
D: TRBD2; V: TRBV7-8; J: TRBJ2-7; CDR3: CASSFGGGRAPYEQYF; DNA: TGTGCCAGCAGCTTTGGAGGCGGGAGGGCACCCTACGAGCAGTACTTC
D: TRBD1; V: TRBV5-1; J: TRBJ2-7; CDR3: CASSLNPGGNSEQYF; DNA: TGCGCCAGCAGCTTGAACCCAGGGGGAAATAGCGAGCAGTACTTC
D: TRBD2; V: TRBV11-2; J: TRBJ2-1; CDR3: CASSLGRGEQFF; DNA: TGTGCCAGCAGCCTTGGGCGGGGGGAGCAGTTCTTC
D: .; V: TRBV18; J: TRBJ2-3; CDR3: CASSPRVGAPDTQYF; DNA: TGTGCCAGCTCACCACGGGTGGGAGCCCCAGATACGCAGTATTTT
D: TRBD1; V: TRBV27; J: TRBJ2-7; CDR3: CASSLRGLGTGNRMDYEQYF; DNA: TGTGCCAGCAGTTTAAGGGGGCTTGGGACAGGGAACCGGATGGACTACGAGCAGTACTTC
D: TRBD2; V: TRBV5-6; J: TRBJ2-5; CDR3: CASRYLAGGNQETQYF; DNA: TGTGCCAGCAGATATCTAGCGGGGGGGAACCAAGAGACCCAGTACTTC
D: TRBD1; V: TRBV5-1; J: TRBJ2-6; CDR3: CASSEGQPRANVLTF; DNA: TGCGCCAGCAGCGAGGGACAGCCTAGGGCCAACGTCCTGACTTTC
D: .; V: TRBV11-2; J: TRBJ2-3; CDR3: CASSLGGGQDTQYF; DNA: TGTGCCAGCAGCTTGGGCGGGGGCCAGGATACGCAGTATTTT
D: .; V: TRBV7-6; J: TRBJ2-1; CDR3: CASSLYRERGSGILSYNEQFF; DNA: TGTGCCAGCAGCTTATACAGGGAGCGAGGGAGCGGGATCCTCTCCTACAATGAGCAGTTCTTC
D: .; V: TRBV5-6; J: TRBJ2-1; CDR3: CASSLPGLTKGGEQFF; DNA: TGTGCCAGCAGCTTGCCCGGACTGACTAAGGGTGGTGAGCAGTTCTTC
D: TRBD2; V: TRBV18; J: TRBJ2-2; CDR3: CASSPGTTELFF; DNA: TGTGCCAGCTCACCTGGGACTACTGAGCTGTTTTTT
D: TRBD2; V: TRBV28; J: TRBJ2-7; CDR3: CASTPGLAGSYEQYF; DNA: TGTGCCAGCACTCCTGGACTAGCGGGGTCCTACGAGCAGTACTTC
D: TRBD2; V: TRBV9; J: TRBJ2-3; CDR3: CASSVDVAGVGVDTQYF; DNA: TGTGCCAGCAGCGTAGACGTAGCGGGAGTTGGGGTAGATACGCAGTATTTT
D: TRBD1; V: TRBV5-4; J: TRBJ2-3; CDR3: CASSGRDRGLGTQYF; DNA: TGTGCCAGCAGCGGCCGGGACAGGGGGTTAGGTACGCAGTATTTT